Below, 10 T cell receptor beta chains from the same sample are listed, as sequenced in a study of T cells in Graves' hyperthyroidism and ophthalmopathy. RNA transcripts served as the template for amplifying TCR beta CDR3 regions. The HTBI primer set was used in a first-round RT-PCR of the TCR CDR3. TCRdb passed the multiplex PCR reads through MiXCR, listing each CDR3 protein once. The sample has roughly 740,000 distinct CDR3 sequences; about 16% are singletons. The sequencing input was blood. The receptors stem from a man aged 18 to 29 with Graves' hyperthyroidism.

This clonotype was seen more than once but under ten times. A clone one base away is much larger, so this may be a read error. The chain joins TRBV2 to TRBJ2-7; TRBD1 agrees at 9 bases. There are 13 residues in the CDR3. The V segment lost 6 bases and the J segment 4 bases; nucleotides outside the gene matches: 4. CDR1 and CDR2 from the germline V gene are SNHLY and FYNNEI. The chain's CDR3 is CASRTGGGYEQYF. In DNA form, the CDR3 reads TGTGCCAGCAGAACAGGGGGCGGTTACGAGCAGTACTTC.

This clonotype showed up many times. The chain combines TRBV28 with TRBJ2-7; D is possibly TRBD2 (5 bases). V was cut by 6 bases and J by 2 bases, with 11 bases left in between. CDR3 length: 13 amino acids. Per the germline V gene, CDR1 is MDHEN and CDR2 is SYDVKM. Written as DNA, the CDR3 is TGTGCCAGCAGCGACTTTAGCGCCTACGAGCAGTACTTC. Its translation is CASSDFSAYEQYF.

At least ten counts were recorded for this clonotype. The V gene is TRBV20-1, the J gene TRBJ2-3; 7 bases are a match to TRBD1. V was clipped by 6 bases and J by 4 bases; unmatched bases: 13. Per germline, CDR1 DFQATT and CDR2 SNEGSKA (reference sequence). The length of the CDR3 is 15 residues. The CDR3 is CSAGTLQGWADTQYF. The CDR3 region has the DNA TGCAGTGCAGGGACCCTACAGGGGTGGGCAGATACGCAGTATTTT.

This clonotype was observed a handful of times. J is TRBJ2-1 and V is TRBV18; perhaps TRBD1 as D (5 bases). The J call may be in error: the DNA end matches TRBJ2-7 better. Germline values: CDR1 KGHSH, CDR2 LQKENI. The CDR3 sequence is 17 residues long. CDR3 region: CASSPQGFLGGYNEQYF. CDR3 sequence (DNA): TGTGCCAGCTCCCCCCAGGGTTTCCTCGGTGGCTACAATGAGCAGTACTTC.

This clonotype was counted a few times. This chain links TRBV20-1 with TRBJ1-5; D gene unclear. CDR3 size: 14 residues. The germline V gene has CDR1 DFQATT and CDR2 SNEGSKA (reference sequence). V was pared by 2 bases and J by 4 bases, with 12 bases between. CDR3 bases: TGCAGTGCTAGATCGCCGTCGAGGAATCAGCCCCAGCATTTT. It is translated as CSARSPSRNQPQHF.

This clonotype came up many times. This chain links TRBV3-1 with TRBJ1-2; D gene ambiguous. With 2 bases removed from V and 6 bases from J, the gap between germline ends came to 7 bases. The CDR3 has 12 residues. CDR1 LGHDT and CDR2 YNNKEL come from the germline V gene (reference sequence). CDR3 amino acids: CASSQSGDGYTF. CDR3 DNA sequence: TGTGCCAGCAGCCAATCCGGGGATGGCTACACCTTC.

This clonotype has ten or more counts. The chain is built from TRBV12-3 or TRBV12-4 and TRBJ2-7; the D gene is possibly TRBD2 (6 bases). The CDR3 runs to 13 residues. V was clipped by 3 bases and J by 5 bases, with 11 bases between them. The CDR3 nucleotides are TGTGCCAGCAGTTTCCGGGGGAACGACGAGCAGTACTTC. Protein sequence: CASSFRGNDEQYF.

In its sample, this clonotype was seen many times. The rearrangement links TRBV2 to TRBJ1-4; D is uncertain. CDR1 SNHLY and CDR2 FYNNEI come from the germline V gene. The CDR3 totals 14 residues. V lost 3 bases, J lost 6 bases, and 11 bases lay in between. The CDR3 is CASSDEGFYEKLFF. CDR3 DNA sequence: TGTGCCAGCAGTGACGAGGGATTTTATGAAAAACTGTTTTTT.

At least ten counts were recorded for this clonotype. This chain connects TRBV2 to TRBJ1-3; D is unclear. V was cut by 8 bases and J by 13 bases, with 15 bases left in between. Per germline, CDR1 SNHLY and CDR2 FYNNEI. The CDR3 has 11 residues. This CDR3 is CASESTSGIYF. The CDR3 DNA reads as TGTGCCAGCGAGTCGACTAGCGGGATATATTTT. The variable domain in full, with the rest retrieved from reference TRBV2 and TRBJ1-3, is EPEVTQTPSHQVTQMGQEVILRCVPISNHLYFYWYRQILGQKVEFLVSFYNNEISEKSEIFDDQFSVERPDGSNFTLKIRSTKLEDSAMYFCASESTSGIYFGEGSWLTVV.

V and J are TRBV28 and TRBJ1-5; 7 bases map to TRBD1. With V trimmed by 5 bases and J by 0 bases, 4 bases remained unmatched. Germline loops: CDR1 MDHEN, CDR2 SYDVKM. This CDR3 is 15 amino acids long. The CDR3 is CASSTQGVSNQPQHF. In nucleotides, the CDR3 is TGTGCCAGCAGTACCCAGGGGGTTAGCAATCAGCCCCAGCATTTT. Full variable domain (missing parts from reference TRBV28 and TRBJ1-5): DVKVTQSSRYLVKRTGEKVFLECVQDMDHENMFWYRQDPGLGLRLIYFSYDVKMKEKGDIPEGYSVSREKKERFSLILESASTNQTSMYLCASSTQGVSNQPQHFGDGTRLSIL.